This T cell receptor (beta chain) was identified in a study of shared clonotypes between healthy human individuals. Method: immunoSEQ multiplex PCR; TCRdb's copy keeps in-frame clones and lacks some. The table lists 85,000 to 100,000 clones, less than 80% of them singletons, with around 41% in the top ten. V was pared by 11 bases and J by 1 base, with 20 bases between. The CDR3 runs to 15 residues. Germline assignment: CDR1 SEHNR and CDR2 FQNEAQ (reference sequence). The source is a man aged 30-40 years in good health. Material for sequencing was memory CD8+ T cells sorted from blood. The subset was: CD45RO+ cells pooled with CCR7-negative TemRA cells. The chain links TRBV7-9 to TRBJ1-1, with a weak D call TRBD1 (6 bases). CDR3 sequence reads: CAVRDSRGWNTEAFF. CDR3 coding DNA: TGTGCCGTCAGAGATAGTAGGGGGTGGAACACTGAAGCTTTCTTT.